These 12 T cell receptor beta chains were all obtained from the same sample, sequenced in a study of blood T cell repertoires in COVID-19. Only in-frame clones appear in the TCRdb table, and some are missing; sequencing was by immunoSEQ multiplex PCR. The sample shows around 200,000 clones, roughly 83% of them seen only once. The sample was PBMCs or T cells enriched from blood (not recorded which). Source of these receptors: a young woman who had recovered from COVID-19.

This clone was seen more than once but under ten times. The CDR3, as DNA: TGTGCCAGCAGCCCAGAGGGTAAGATAGGCTACGAGCAGTACTTC. This encodes CASSPEGKIGYEQYF. The chain has TRBV9 and TRBJ2-7; D possibly corresponds to TRBD2 (5 bases). The ends were cut back, 4 bases at V and 3 bases at J, with 17 bases in the middle. Germline V gene data show CDR1 as SGDLS and CDR2 as YYNGEE. There are 15 residues in the CDR3.

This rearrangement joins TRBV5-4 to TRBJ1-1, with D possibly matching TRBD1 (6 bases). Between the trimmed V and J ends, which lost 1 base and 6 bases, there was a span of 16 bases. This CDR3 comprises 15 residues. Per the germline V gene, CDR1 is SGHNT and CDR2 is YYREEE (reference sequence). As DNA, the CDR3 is TGTGCCAGCAGCTTGTCCGGGGGGGGCCCTCCTGAAGCTTTCTTT. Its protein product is CASSLSGGGPPEAFF. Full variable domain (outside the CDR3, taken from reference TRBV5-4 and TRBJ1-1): ETGVTQSPTHLIKTRGQQVTLRCSSQSGHNTVSWYQQALGQGPQFIFQYYREEENGRGNFPPRFSGLQFPNYSSELNVNALELDDSALYLCASSLSGGGPPEAFFGQGTRLTVV.

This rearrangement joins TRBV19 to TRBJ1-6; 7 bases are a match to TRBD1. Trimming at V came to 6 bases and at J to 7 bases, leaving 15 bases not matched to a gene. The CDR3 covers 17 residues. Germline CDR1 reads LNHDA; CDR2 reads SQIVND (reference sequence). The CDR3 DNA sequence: TGTGCCAGTAGGCGATACCCGACAGGGTATGACAATTCACCCCTCCACTTT. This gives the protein CASRRYPTGYDNSPLHF.

The CDR3 sequence: CASSPGSGRGNEQFF. CDR3 bases: TGTGCCAGCAGCCCAGGGTCAGGTCGTGGTAATGAGCAGTTCTTC. The chain joins TRBV11-3 to TRBJ2-1; D is possibly TRBD1 (5 bases). Germline CDR1 SGHNT, CDR2 YENEEA. The CDR3 sequence is 15 residues long. With 5 bases removed from V and 7 bases from J, the gap between germline ends came to 18 bases.

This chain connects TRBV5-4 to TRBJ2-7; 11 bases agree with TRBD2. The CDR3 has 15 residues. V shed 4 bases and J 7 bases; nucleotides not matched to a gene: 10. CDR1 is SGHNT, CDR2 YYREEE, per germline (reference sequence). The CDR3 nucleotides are TGTGCCAGCAGCCTTAGCGGGAGGGCTTCCGGGGAGCAGTACTTC. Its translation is CASSLSGRASGEQYF.

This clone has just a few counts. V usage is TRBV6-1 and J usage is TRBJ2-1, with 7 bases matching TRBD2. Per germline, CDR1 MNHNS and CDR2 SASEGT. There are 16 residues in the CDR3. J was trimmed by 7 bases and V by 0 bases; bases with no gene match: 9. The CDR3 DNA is TGTGCCAGCAGTGAAGCGCCGGGGGGAGACGGGAATGAGCAGTTCTTC. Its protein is CASSEAPGGDGNEQFF.

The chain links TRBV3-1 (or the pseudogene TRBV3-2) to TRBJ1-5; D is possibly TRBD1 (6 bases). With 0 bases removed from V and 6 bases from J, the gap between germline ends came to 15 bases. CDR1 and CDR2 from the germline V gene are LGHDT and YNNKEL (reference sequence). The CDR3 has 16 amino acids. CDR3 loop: CASSQDFGRRGQPQHF. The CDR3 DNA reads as TGTGCCAGCAGCCAAGATTTCGGGCGCAGGGGTCAGCCCCAGCATTTT.

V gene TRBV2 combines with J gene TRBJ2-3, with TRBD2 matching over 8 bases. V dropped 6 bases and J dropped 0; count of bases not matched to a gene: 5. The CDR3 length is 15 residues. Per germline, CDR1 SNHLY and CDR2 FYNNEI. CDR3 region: CASSRSGTSTDTQYF. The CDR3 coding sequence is TGTGCCAGCAGCCGTAGCGGGACTAGCACAGATACGCAGTATTTT.

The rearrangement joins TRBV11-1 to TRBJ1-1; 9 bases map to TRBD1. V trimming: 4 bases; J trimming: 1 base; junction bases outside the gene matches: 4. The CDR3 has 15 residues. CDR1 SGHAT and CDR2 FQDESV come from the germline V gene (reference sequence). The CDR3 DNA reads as TGTGCCAGCAGCTCGAGACAGGGGGGGAACACTGAAGCTTTCTTT. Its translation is CASSSRQGGNTEAFF.

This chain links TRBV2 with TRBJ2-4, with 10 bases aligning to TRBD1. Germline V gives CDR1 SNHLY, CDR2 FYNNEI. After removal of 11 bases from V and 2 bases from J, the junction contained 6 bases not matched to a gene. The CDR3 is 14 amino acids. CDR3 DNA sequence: TGTGCCGGGACAGGGGAGGGGACCAAAAACATTCAGTACTTC. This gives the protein CAGTGEGTKNIQYF.

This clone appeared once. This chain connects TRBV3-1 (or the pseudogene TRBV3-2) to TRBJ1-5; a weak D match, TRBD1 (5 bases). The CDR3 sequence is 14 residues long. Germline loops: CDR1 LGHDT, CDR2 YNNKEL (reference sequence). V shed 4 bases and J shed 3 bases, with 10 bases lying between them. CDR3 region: CASSPGHDNQPQHF. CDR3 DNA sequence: TGTGCCAGCAGCCCCGGACATGACAATCAGCCCCAGCATTTT.

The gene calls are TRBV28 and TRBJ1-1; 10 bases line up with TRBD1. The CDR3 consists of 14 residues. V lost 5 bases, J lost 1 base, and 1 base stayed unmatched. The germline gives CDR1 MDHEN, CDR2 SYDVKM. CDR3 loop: CASSRTGGNTEAFF. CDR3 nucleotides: TGTGCCAGCAGTCGGACAGGGGGGAACACTGAAGCTTTCTTT.